The clone carrying this TCR beta chain was counted between two and nine times. The TCR beta CDR3 regions underwent amplification using RNA transcripts as the source. The TCR CDR3 was amplified in a first-round RT-PCR using the HTBI primer set. TCRdb analysed the multiplex PCR reads with MiXCR anew, one entry per CDR3 protein. The table includes around 420,000 distinct CDR3 sequences, approximately 15% detected once. The V gene's germline CDR1 is GTSNPN and CDR2 SVGIG (reference sequence). V dropped 5 bases and J dropped 7 bases, with 18 bases sitting between them. The CDR3 runs 14 residues. The data originate from a study of T cells in Graves' hyperthyroidism and ophthalmopathy.

The sequencing sample was made of blood. The chain joins TRBV30 to TRBJ1-5; the D is unclear. This clonotype originated in a woman aged 18-29 years with Graves' hyperthyroidism. The CDR3 DNA reads as TGTGCCTGGGAAAAGGGAGTAACAAAACAGCCCCAGCATTTT. Protein sequence: CAWEKGVTKQPQHF.